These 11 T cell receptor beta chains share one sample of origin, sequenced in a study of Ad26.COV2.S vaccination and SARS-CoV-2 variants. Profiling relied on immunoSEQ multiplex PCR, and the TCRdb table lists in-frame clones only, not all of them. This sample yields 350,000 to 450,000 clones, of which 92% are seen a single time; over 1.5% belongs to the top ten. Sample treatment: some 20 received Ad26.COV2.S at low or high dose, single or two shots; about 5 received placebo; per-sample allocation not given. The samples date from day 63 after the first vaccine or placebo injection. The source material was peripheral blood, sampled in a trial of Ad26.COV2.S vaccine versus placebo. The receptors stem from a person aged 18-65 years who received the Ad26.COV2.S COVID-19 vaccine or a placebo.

The chain's CDR3 is CASSYPGQGNTDTQYF. As DNA, the CDR3 is TGTGCCAGCAGTTACCCGGGACAGGGAAACACAGATACGCAGTATTTT. The genes are TRBV6-5 and TRBJ2-3, with 9 bases aligning to TRBD1. CDR3 length: 16 residues. V was pared by 2 bases and J by 2 bases, with 5 bases of the junction left unmatched. In germline, CDR1 is MNHEY, CDR2 SVGAGI.

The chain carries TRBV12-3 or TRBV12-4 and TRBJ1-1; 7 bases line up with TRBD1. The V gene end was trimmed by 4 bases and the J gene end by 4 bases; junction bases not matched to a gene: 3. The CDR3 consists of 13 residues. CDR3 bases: TGTGCCAGCAGTTATACAGGGGTCACTGAAGCTTTCTTT. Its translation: CASSYTGVTEAFF.

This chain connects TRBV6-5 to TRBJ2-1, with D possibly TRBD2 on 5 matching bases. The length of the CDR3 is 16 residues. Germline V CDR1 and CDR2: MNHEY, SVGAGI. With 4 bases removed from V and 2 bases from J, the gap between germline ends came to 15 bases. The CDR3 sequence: CASSFGGPGPYNEQFF. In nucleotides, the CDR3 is TGTGCCAGCAGTTTCGGAGGCCCCGGGCCCTACAATGAGCAGTTCTTC.

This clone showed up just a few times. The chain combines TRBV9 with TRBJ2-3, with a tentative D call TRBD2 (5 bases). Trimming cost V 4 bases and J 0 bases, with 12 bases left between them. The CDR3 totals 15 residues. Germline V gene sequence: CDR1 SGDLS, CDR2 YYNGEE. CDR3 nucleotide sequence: TGTGCCAGCAGCCTCCGAGGAGGAAGCACAGATACGCAGTATTTT. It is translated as CASSLRGGSTDTQYF.

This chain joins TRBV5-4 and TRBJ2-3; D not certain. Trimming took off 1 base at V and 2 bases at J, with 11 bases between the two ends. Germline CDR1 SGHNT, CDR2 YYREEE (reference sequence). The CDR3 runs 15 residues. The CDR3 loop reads CASSLPLEYTDTQYF. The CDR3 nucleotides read TGTGCCAGCAGCTTGCCCCTAGAATACACAGATACGCAGTATTTT. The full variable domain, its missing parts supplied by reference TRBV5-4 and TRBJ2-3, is ETGVTQSPTHLIKTRGQQVTLRCSSQSGHNTVSWYQQALGQGPQFIFQYYREEENGRGNFPPRFSGLQFPNYSSELNVNALELDDSALYLCASSLPLEYTDTQYFGPGTRLTVL.

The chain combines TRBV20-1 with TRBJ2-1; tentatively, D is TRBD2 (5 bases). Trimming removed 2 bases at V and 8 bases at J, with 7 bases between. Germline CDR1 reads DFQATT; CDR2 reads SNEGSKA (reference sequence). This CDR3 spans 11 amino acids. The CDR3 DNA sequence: TGCAGTGCTAGACTAGCACATGAGCAGTTCTTC. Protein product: CSARLAHEQFF.

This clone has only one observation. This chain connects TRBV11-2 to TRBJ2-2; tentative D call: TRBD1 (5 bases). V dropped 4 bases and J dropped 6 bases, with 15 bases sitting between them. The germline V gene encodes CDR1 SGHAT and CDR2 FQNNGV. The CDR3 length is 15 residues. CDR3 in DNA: TGTGCCAGCAGCTCTATCAAGGGGATATCCGGGGAGCTGTTTTTT. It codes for CASSSIKGISGELFF. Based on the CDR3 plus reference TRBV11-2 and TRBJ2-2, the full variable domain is EAGVAQSPRYKIIEKRQSVAFWCNPISGHATLYWYQQILGQGPKLLIQFQNNGVVDDSQLPKDRFSAERLKGVDSTLKIQPAKLEDSAVYLCASSSIKGISGELFFGEGSRLTVL.

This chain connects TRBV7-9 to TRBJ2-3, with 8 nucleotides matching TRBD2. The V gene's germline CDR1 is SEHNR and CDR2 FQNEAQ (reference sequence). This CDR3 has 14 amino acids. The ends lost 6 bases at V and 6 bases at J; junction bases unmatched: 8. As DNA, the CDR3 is TGTGCCAGCAGGCGGGGGGCCCCTGGTGATACGCAGTATTTT. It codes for CASRRGAPGDTQYF.

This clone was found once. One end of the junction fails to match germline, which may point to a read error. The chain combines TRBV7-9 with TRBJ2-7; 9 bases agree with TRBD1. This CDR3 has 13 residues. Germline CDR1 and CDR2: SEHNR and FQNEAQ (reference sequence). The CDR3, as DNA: TGTGCCAGCAGCCGACAGGGGGGGTACGAACAGTACTTC. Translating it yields CASSRQGGYEQYF.

The CDR3 coding sequence is TGCGCCAGCAGCTGGGACAGGGGGACCACTGAAGCTTTCTTT. It codes for CASSWDRGTTEAFF. This chain joins TRBV5-1 and TRBJ1-1; 11 bases line up with TRBD1. The ends lost 3 bases at V and 4 bases at J; junction bases unmatched: 2. CDR1 and CDR2 (germline): SGHRS, YFSETQ. This CDR3 has 14 residues.

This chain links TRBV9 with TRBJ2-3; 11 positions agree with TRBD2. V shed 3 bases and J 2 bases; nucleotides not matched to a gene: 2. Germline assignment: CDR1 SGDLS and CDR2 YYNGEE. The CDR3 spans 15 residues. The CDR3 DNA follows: TGTGCCAGCAGCGAGACTAGCGGGAACACAGATACGCAGTATTTT. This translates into CASSETSGNTDTQYF.